The 28 T cell receptor beta chains below all came from one sample that was sequenced in a study of T cell responses to AZD1222 COVID-19 vaccine. Assay used: immunoSEQ multiplex PCR; TCRdb lists only in-frame clones, some missing. The sample lists tens of thousands of clones, about 90% seen once, with roughly 5% in the top ten. The sample consisted of peripheral blood, taken on day 0 of AZD1222 vaccination. These receptors originate from an adult in good health.

The chain joins TRBV19 to TRBJ2-5; TRBD1 aligns across 9 bases. Trimming took 5 bases from V and 3 from J; bases not matched to a gene: 10. The CDR3 loop spans 16 amino acids. CDR1 LNHDA and CDR2 SQIVND come from the germline V gene (reference sequence). The CDR3 reads CASSAPGQGRKETQYF. CDR3 DNA sequence: TGTGCCAGTAGTGCTCCGGGACAGGGAAGGAAAGAGACCCAGTACTTC.

The chain carries TRBV12-3 or TRBV12-4 and TRBJ1-1, with D uncertain. The CDR3 is made up of 12 amino acids. V lost 6 bases to trimming and J lost 5 bases, with 10 bases between them. This CDR3 is CASSPSSTEAFF. In DNA form, the CDR3 reads TGTGCCAGCAGCCCTAGCTCTACTGAAGCTTTCTTT.

This chain connects TRBV3-1 (or the pseudogene TRBV3-2) to TRBJ1-6, with a tentative D call TRBD1 (5 bases). Germline loops: CDR1 LGHDT, CDR2 YNNKEL (reference sequence). The length of the CDR3 is 13 residues. Between the trimmed V and J ends, which lost 4 bases and 10 bases, there was a span of 11 bases. The CDR3 bases are TGTGCCAGCAGCCCCGAGGGGAGGTCACCCCTCCACTTT. Its translation: CASSPEGRSPLHF.

In DNA, the CDR3 is TGTGCCACCAGTGATTTGCATCCGCGGGCTAGCTCCTACAATGAGCAGTTCTTC. Encoded protein: CATSDLHPRASSYNEQFF. The chain uses TRBV24-1 and TRBJ2-1; D might be TRBD2 (5 bases). The CDR3 loop spans 18 amino acids. The V end lost 0 bases, the J end lost 0 bases, and 14 bases lay between the germline ends. Germline V gene data show CDR1 as KGHDR and CDR2 as SFDVKD.

As concerns this clone: Compared with germline, one end of the junction differs, possibly owing to a read error. The chain recombines TRBV6-6 with TRBJ1-1; TRBD1 might be the D (5 bases). This CDR3 has 14 amino acids. From germline, CDR1 is MNHNY and CDR2 SVGAGI (reference sequence). The CDR3 spells CASSHPGGGREAFF. The CDR3 region has the DNA TGCGCCAGCAGTCACCCGGGGGGGGGTAGGGAAGCTTTCTTT.

V is TRBV7-8 and J is TRBJ1-1; D remains ambiguous. The ends were cut back, 5 bases at V and 1 base at J, with 8 bases in the middle. Germline CDR1 and CDR2: SGHVS and FQNEAQ. The CDR3 is 13 residues long. CDR3 amino acids: CASSATSNTEAFF. The CDR3 nucleotides are TGTGCCAGCAGCGCTACATCGAACACTGAAGCTTTCTTT.

This chain joins TRBV19 and TRBJ1-6; tentative D call: TRBD1 (5 bases). This CDR3 comprises 16 residues. Trimming removed 2 bases at V and 3 bases at J, with 11 bases between. The germline V gene has CDR1 LNHDA and CDR2 SQIVND (reference sequence). In DNA, the CDR3 is TGTGCCAGTAGTATACGGAGGGACTACTATAATTCACCCCTCCACTTT. Translating gives CASSIRRDYYNSPLHF. The full variable domain, in which reference TRBV19 and TRBJ1-6 provide the parts outside the CDR3, is DGGITQSPKYLFRKEGQNVTLSCEQNLNHDAMYWYRQDPGQGLRLIYYSQIVNDFQKGDIAEGYSVSREKKESFPLTVTSAQKNPTAFYLCASSIRRDYYNSPLHFGNGTRLTVT.

This clone was counted between two and nine times. The J gene is TRBJ1-2, the V gene TRBV5-6; no firm D call. V was pared by 1 base and J by 1 base, with 8 bases between. The CDR3 contains 14 residues. The germline V gene encodes CDR1 SGHDT and CDR2 YYEEEE. The CDR3 is CASSLYPSNYGYTF. The CDR3 nucleotides read TGTGCCAGCAGCTTGTATCCGAGTAACTATGGCTACACCTTC.

The V gene is TRBV6-1, the J gene TRBJ1-5; TRBD1 is a possible D gene (5 bases). Germline V gene sequence: CDR1 MNHNS, CDR2 SASEGT. The V end was cut by 1 base, the J end by 7 bases, with 14 bases between. The CDR3 runs 15 residues. The CDR3 here is CASSEVIAGSQPQHF. The CDR3 DNA reads as TGTGCCAGCAGTGAAGTTATCGCAGGGAGCCAGCCCCAGCATTTT.

The V call is TRBV29-1, the J call TRBJ1-1; tentative D call: TRBD1 (6 bases). Trimming left V 7 bases short and J 7 bases short, with 10 bases between. There are 10 residues in the CDR3. In germline, CDR1 is SQVTM, CDR2 ANQGSEA. The CDR3 spells CSGKDSEAFF. The CDR3 nucleotides are TGCAGCGGTAAGGACAGTGAAGCTTTCTTT.

This clone is a singleton in its sample. The V gene is TRBV12-3 or TRBV12-4, the J gene TRBJ2-7, with a tentative D call TRBD2 (6 bases). V was trimmed by 4 bases and J by 4 bases, leaving 8 bases between them. The CDR3 length is 12 residues. CDR3 nucleotide sequence: TGTGCCAGCAGTTACGGAGGGTACGAGCAGTACTTC. This encodes CASSYGGYEQYF.

This chain connects TRBV11-2 to TRBJ2-6; either TRBD1 or TRBD2 may supply D (5 bases each). Germline V gene lookup returns CDR1 SGHAT and CDR2 FQNNGV. The CDR3 consists of 17 residues. Trimming pared 4 bases from V and 1 base from J, leaving 14 bases between. DNA of the CDR3: TGTGCCAGCAGCTCTCGGGGCCCATCGTCTGGGGCCAACGTCCTGACTTTC. Encoded protein: CASSSRGPSSGANVLTF.

This clone was seen just once. The J gene is TRBJ1-2, the V gene TRBV18; weak D call: TRBD1 (6 bases). Per the germline V gene, CDR1 is KGHSH and CDR2 is LQKENI. V lost 5 bases, J lost 0 bases, and 22 bases lay in between. This CDR3 region has 18 residues. The CDR3 region has the DNA TGTGCCAGCTCATCGATAAACCCCCAGGGGATTGCTAACTATGGCTACACCTTC. Translation: CASSSINPQGIANYGYTF.

The chain couples TRBV7-9 to TRBJ1-2; D gene ambiguous. This CDR3 has 13 residues. Germline CDR1 is SEHNR and CDR2 is FQNEAQ (reference sequence). V was clipped by 1 base and J by 4 bases, with 7 bases between them. CDR3 protein: CASSLEGFYGYTF. CDR3 nucleotides: TGTGCCAGCAGCTTAGAGGGATTCTATGGCTACACCTTC. The variable domain in full, with the rest retrieved from reference TRBV7-9 and TRBJ1-2, is DTGVSQNPRHKITKRGQNVTFRCDPISEHNRLYWYRQTLGQGPEFLTYFQNEAQLEKSRLLSDRFSAERPKGSFSTLEIQRTEQGDSAMYLCASSLEGFYGYTFGSGTRLTVV.

The chain employs TRBV24-1 and TRBJ2-1; D may correspond to TRBD1 or TRBD2 (5 bases each). Germline lookup yields CDR1 KGHDR and CDR2 SFDVKD. Trimming removed 9 bases at V and 8 bases at J, with 10 bases between. CDR3 size: 11 residues. CDR3 nucleotide sequence: TGTGCCACCGGGGACGGGGATGAGCAGTTCTTC. This codes for CATGDGDEQFF.

The chain links TRBV11-1 to TRBJ1-2, with D unclear. V gave up 5 bases and J gave up 8 bases, with 18 bases separating them. CDR1 SGHAT and CDR2 FQDESV come from the germline V gene (reference sequence). The CDR3 has 14 residues. Written as DNA, the CDR3 is TGTGCCAGCAGCAATCGAAGAAAGTCGGGAGGCTACACCTTC. This sequence encodes CASSNRRKSGGYTF.

This clone was observed a handful of times. This sequence joins TRBV7-8 and TRBJ2-3; 10 nucleotides match TRBD2. This CDR3 is built from 16 residues. V lost 2 bases to trimming and J lost 1 base; unmatched junction nucleotides: 3. Per germline, CDR1 SGHVS and CDR2 FQNEAQ. CDR3 sequence (DNA): TGTGCCAGCAGCTTACCTAGCGGGGGCGGCACAGATACGCAGTATTTT. This encodes CASSLPSGGGTDTQYF.

The V and J genes are TRBV5-4 and TRBJ2-3; 7 nucleotides agree with TRBD1. In germline, CDR1 is SGHNT, CDR2 YYREEE (reference sequence). V trimming: 4 bases; J trimming: 2 bases; junction bases outside the gene matches: 7. The CDR3 has 15 amino acids. The CDR3 is CASSIKQGDTDTQYF. The CDR3 nucleotides are TGTGCCAGCAGCATAAAGCAGGGGGACACAGATACGCAGTATTTT.

The chain is built from TRBV7-2 and TRBJ2-5, with TRBD2 identical over 11 bases. The V gene end was trimmed by 6 bases and the J gene end by 5 bases; junction bases not matched to a gene: 11. Looked up from germline, CDR1 is SGHTA and CDR2 is FQGNSA. The length of the CDR3 is 16 residues. In DNA, the CDR3 is TGTGCCAGCAGTTTTACCCTTCTAGCGGGAGGCGAGACCCAGTACTTC. It is translated as CASSFTLLAGGETQYF.

The chain is built from TRBV11-2 and TRBJ1-1; no definite D call. The CDR3 is 15 residues long. Per germline, CDR1 SGHAT and CDR2 FQNNGV. Trimming stripped 2 bases from V and 0 bases from J, with 10 bases between. The chain's CDR3 is CASSLNPGMNTEAFF. The CDR3 DNA is TGTGCCAGCAGCTTAAATCCAGGAATGAACACTGAAGCTTTCTTT.

The chain employs TRBV18 and TRBJ1-2; no clear D gene. The V gene's germline CDR1 is KGHSH and CDR2 LQKENI. V lost 0 bases and J 0 bases, leaving 11 bases between the germline ends. The CDR3 has 16 amino acids. CDR3 in amino acids: CASSPPSARANYGYTF. Here the CDR3 DNA reads TGTGCCAGCTCACCACCTAGCGCAAGAGCTAACTATGGCTACACCTTC.

The CDR3 protein is CASSLGGVDAEAFF. The CDR3 DNA follows: TGTGCCAGCAGTTTAGGAGGGGTTGACGCTGAAGCTTTCTTT. The gene calls are TRBV27 and TRBJ1-1; possibly TRBD1 for D (5 bases). The V end was cut by 2 bases, the J end by 6 bases, with 13 bases between. In germline, CDR1 is MNHEY, CDR2 SMNVEV (reference sequence). CDR3 length equals 14 residues.

The sample holds a few counts of this clone. The chain combines TRBV2 with TRBJ2-2; D possibly corresponds to TRBD2 (5 bases). The CDR3 runs to 14 residues. V dropped 4 bases and J dropped 6 bases, with 12 bases sitting between them. CDR1 SNHLY and CDR2 FYNNEI come from the germline V gene. In nucleotides, the CDR3 is TGTGCCAGCAGTGTCCTAGCTTCGGCCGGGGAGCTGTTTTTT. Its translation is CASSVLASAGELFF.

The chain carries TRBV7-9 and TRBJ1-3; D unresolved. Trimming pared 0 bases from V and 0 bases from J, leaving 9 bases between. CDR1 and CDR2 (germline): SEHNR, FQNEAQ (reference sequence). This CDR3 region has 16 residues. DNA of the CDR3: TGTGCCAGCAGCTTAGCTGTCCAGGTCTCTGGAAACACCATATATTTT. Translation: CASSLAVQVSGNTIYF.

The J gene is TRBJ1-2, the V gene TRBV5-4; perhaps TRBD1 as D (6 bases). With 5 bases removed from V and 0 bases from J, the gap between germline ends came to 11 bases. This CDR3 has 14 residues. The germline gives CDR1 SGHNT, CDR2 YYREEE (reference sequence). This chain's CDR3 is CASRIGQTNYGYTF. In nucleotides, the CDR3 is TGTGCCAGCAGAATAGGACAGACTAACTATGGCTACACCTTC.

This chain uses TRBV3-1 (or the pseudogene TRBV3-2) with TRBJ1-1; D not certain. There are 17 residues in the CDR3. Trimming shortened V by 4 bases and J by 2 bases, and 20 bases separated the two germline ends. Germline values: CDR1 LGHDT, CDR2 YNNKEL (reference sequence). CDR3 sequence reads: CASSRRPTTDSNTEAFF. The CDR3, as DNA: TGTGCCAGCAGCCGCAGACCCACTACAGATTCAAACACTGAAGCTTTCTTT.

The V and J genes are TRBV9 and TRBJ1-2; the D gene is possibly TRBD1 (5 bases). The CDR3 contains 17 residues. The germline V gene encodes CDR1 SGDLS and CDR2 YYNGEE. The germline V and J ends were trimmed by 3 bases and 2 bases, with 20 bases remaining between them. Written as DNA, the CDR3 is TGTGCCAGCAGCGAAGGACATGCCCCCGTCCCGAACTATGGCTACACCTTC. Amino acids: CASSEGHAPVPNYGYTF.

The chain joins TRBV2 to TRBJ1-1; D is undetermined. The CDR3 loop spans 12 amino acids. Germline V lookup: CDR1 SNHLY, CDR2 FYNNEI. Trimming removed 11 bases from V and 5 bases from J, with 15 bases in between. CDR3: CAGNLGRTEAFF. The CDR3 coding sequence is TGTGCCGGCAACTTAGGTAGGACTGAAGCTTTCTTT.